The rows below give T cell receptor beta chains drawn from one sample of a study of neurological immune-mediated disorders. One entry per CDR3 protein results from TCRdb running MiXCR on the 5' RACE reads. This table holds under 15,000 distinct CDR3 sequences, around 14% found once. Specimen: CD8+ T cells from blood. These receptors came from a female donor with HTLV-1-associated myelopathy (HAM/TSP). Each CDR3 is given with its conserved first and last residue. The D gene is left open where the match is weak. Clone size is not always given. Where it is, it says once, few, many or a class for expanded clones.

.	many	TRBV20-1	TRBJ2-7	CSALPGEAAEQYF	TGCAGTGCACTTCCCGGGGAAGCCGCCGAGCAGTACTTC
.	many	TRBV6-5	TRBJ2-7	CASSHGPGNEQYF	TGTGCCAGCAGCCACGGGCCGGGGAACGAGCAGTACTTC
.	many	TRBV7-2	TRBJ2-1	CASSFGVMGPEQFF	TGTGCCAGCAGCTTCGGGGTTATGGGGCCTGAGCAGTTCTTC
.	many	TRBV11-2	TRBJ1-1	CASSLAGRANTEAFF	TGTGCCAGCAGCTTAGCGGGAAGGGCGAACACTGAAGCTTTCTTT
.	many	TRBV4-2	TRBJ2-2	CASSQDRFYGELFF	TGTGCCAGCAGCCAAGACAGATTCTACGGGGAGCTGTTTTTT
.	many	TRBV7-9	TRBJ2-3	CASSSNREDTQYF	TGTGCCAGCAGCTCGAACAGGGAAGATACGCAGTATTTT
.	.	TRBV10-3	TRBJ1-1	CAISESHSNTEAFF	TGTGCCATCAGTGAATCCCACTCGAACACTGAAGCTTTCTTT
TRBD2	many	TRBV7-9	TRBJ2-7	CASSPNPGGRSYEQYF	TGTGCCAGCAGCCCCAACCCGGGAGGGCGTTCTTACGAGCAGTACTTC
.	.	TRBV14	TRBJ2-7	CASSQARSRSYNEQYF	TGTGCCAGCAGCCAAGCGAGGAGTCGCTCCTACAATGAGCAGTACTTC
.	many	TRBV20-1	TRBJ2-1	CSAGGPLASEQFF	TGCAGTGCGGGGGGACCTCTAGCGTCTGAGCAGTTCTTC
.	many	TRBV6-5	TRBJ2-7	CASSYSGPFYEQYF	TGTGCCAGCAGTTACTCGGGACCTTTTTACGAGCAGTACTTC
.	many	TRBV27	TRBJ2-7	CASSLMTGLPYEQYF	TGTGCCAGCAGTTTAATGACAGGTCTTCCCTACGAGCAGTACTTC
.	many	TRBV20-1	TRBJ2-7	CSARGVSYEQYF	TGCAGTGCTAGAGGGGTTTCCTACGAGCAGTACTTC
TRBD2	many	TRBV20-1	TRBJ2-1	CSALKTSGRMGSFNEQFF	TGCAGTGCCCTAAAGACTAGCGGCCGGATGGGGTCCTTCAATGAGCAGTTCTTC
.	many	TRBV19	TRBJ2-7	CASSPSPGDEQYF	TGTGCCAGTAGTCCGTCTCCCGGCGACGAGCAGTACTTC
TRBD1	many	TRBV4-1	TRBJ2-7	CASSPKTGYEQYF	TGCGCCAGCAGCCCCAAGACAGGGTACGAGCAGTACTTC
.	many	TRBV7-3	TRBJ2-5	CASSLTGNQPPETQYF	TGTGCCAGCAGCTTAACGGGGAACCAACCACCAGAGACCCAGTACTTC
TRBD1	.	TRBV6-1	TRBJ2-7	CAISESSGQGLHEQYF	TGTGCCATCAGTGAGTCATCGGGACAGGGCTTACACGAGCAGTACTTC
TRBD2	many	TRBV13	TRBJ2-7	CASEPGLSGTSEQYF	TGTGCCAGCGAACCGGGGCTGAGCGGGACCTCGGAGCAGTACTTC
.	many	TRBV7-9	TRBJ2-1	CASSLTALNYNEQFF	TGTGCCAGCAGCTTAACCGCACTTAACTACAATGAGCAGTTCTTC
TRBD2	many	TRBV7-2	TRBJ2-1	CASRGGTIKEVF	TGTGCCAGCAGGGGAGGGACGATAAAAGAGGTCTTC
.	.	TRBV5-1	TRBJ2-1	CASSLLGYGLYNEQFF	TGCGCCAGCAGCTTGTTGGGATATGGGCTGTACAATGAGCAGTTCTTC
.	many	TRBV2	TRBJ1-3	CASSALAEDRTGNTIYF	TGTGCCAGCAGCGCACTTGCGGAGGACAGAACTGGAAACACCATATATTTT
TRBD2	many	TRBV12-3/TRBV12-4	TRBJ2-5	CASSFFARTSDQETQYF	TGTGCCAGCAGTTTTTTCGCAAGGACTAGCGACCAAGAGACCCAGTACTTC
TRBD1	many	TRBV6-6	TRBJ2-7	CASSRDRGTYEQYF	TGTGCCAGCAGCAGGGACAGGGGGACCTACGAGCAGTACTTC
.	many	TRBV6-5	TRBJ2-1	CASRSGTLYNEQFF	TGTGCCAGCAGATCCGGGACACTTTACAATGAGCAGTTCTTC
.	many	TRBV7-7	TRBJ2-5	CASSLITDQETQYF	TGTGCTAGCAGCTTGATCACTGATCAAGAGACCCAGTACTTC
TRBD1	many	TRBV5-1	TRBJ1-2	CASSWGTGAVGYTF	TGCGCCAGCAGCTGGGGGACAGGGGCGGTGGGCTACACCTTC
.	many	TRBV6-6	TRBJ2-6	CASSDLSGANVLTF	TGTGCCAGCAGTGACCTTTCTGGGGCCAACGTCCTGACTTTC
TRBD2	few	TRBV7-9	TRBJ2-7	CASSTTSGGAYEQYF	TGTGCCAGCAGCACCACTAGCGGGGGGGCCTACGAGCAGTACTTC
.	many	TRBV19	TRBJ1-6	CASTARIQTLNSPLHF	TGTGCCAGTACCGCGAGGATTCAGACCCTAAATTCACCCCTCCACTTT
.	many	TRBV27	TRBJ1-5	CASSPPGHNQPQHF	TGTGCCAGCAGTCCACCGGGACATAATCAGCCCCAGCATTTT
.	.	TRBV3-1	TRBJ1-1	CASSQAKGEAFF	TGTGCCAGCAGCCAAGCCAAGGGGGAGGCTTTCTTT
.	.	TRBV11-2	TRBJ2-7	CASSLGVEQYF	TGTGCAAGCAGCTTGGGGGTCGAGCAGTACTTC
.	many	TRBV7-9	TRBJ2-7	CASSLEVYEQYF	TGTGCCAGCAGCTTAGAAGTCTACGAGCAGTACTTC
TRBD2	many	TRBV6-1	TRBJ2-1	CASSEVIGRDGEQFF	TGTGCCAGCAGTGAAGTGATCGGGAGGGATGGTGAGCAGTTCTTC
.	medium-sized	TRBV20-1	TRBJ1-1	CSAPSRGLTEAFF	TGCAGTGCTCCATCCAGGGGCTTGACTGAAGCTTTCTTT
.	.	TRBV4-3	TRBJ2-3	CASSQGKEWAFTDTQYF	TGCGCCAGCAGCCAAGGGAAAGAGTGGGCGTTCACAGATACGCAGTATTTT